Presented here are 11 T cell receptor beta chains from one specimen sequenced in a study of blood T cell repertoires in COVID-19 (dated by TCRdb to about 2020). Library preparation used the immunoSEQ multiplex PCR assay. TCRdb retrieved this table from immuneACCESS and kept in-frame rearrangements only. Not all clones are present; in checked studies, unresolved V genes account for under half, and no reason is known for the remainder. Present in this sample are about half a million clones, approximately 85% of which were seen just once. The ten largest clones capture roughly 3.1% of the sample. The sample taken for sequencing was peripheral blood. The receptors stem from a human donor in a cohort sampled during active COVID-19.

The chain combines TRBV19 with TRBJ2-3; D is unresolved. Trimming cost V 5 bases and J 0 bases, with 12 bases left between them. Germline V lookup: CDR1 LNHDA, CDR2 SQIVND (reference sequence). The CDR3 loop spans 15 amino acids. The CDR3 sequence is CASSPSPVSTDTQYF. CDR3 nucleotides: TGTGCCAGTAGTCCGAGCCCCGTGAGCACAGATACGCAGTATTTT.

The count of this clone is one. Germline is not matched at one junction end, which may reflect a read error. The gene calls are TRBV5-1 and TRBJ2-7, with D perhaps matching TRBD1 (6 bases). This CDR3 region has 16 residues. Germline V gene lookup returns CDR1 SGHRS and CDR2 YFSETQ. The DNA of the CDR3 is TGCGCCAGCAGTTTGGGCATCCGGGTAGGGGGTGACGAGCAGTACTTC. It codes for CASSLGIRVGGDEQYF.

The CDR3 DNA follows: TGTGCCAGCAGCCTGACAGGGGAGGGGTACAATGAGCAGTTCTTC. This codes for CASSLTGEGYNEQFF. The V gene is TRBV7-2, the J gene TRBJ2-1, with D possibly TRBD1 on 8 matching bases. Trimming stripped 5 bases from V and 4 bases from J, with 15 bases between. The germline V gene encodes CDR1 SGHTA and CDR2 FQGNSA. This CDR3 has 15 residues.

This chain uses TRBV27 with TRBJ2-3; 7 bases line up with TRBD2. V lost 5 bases, J lost 5 bases, and 13 bases stayed unmatched. In germline, CDR1 is MNHEY, CDR2 SMNVEV (reference sequence). CDR3 size: 16 residues. CDR3 region: CASSPAPAGVGDTQYF. In nucleotides, the CDR3 is TGTGCCAGCAGTCCCGCCCCTGCGGGAGTAGGAGATACGCAGTATTTT.

In DNA, the CDR3 is TGTGCCACCAGCAGAGATTTTGGGCAGGCCTTCTATCGCTCTGGGGCCAACGTCCTGACTTTC. It codes for CATSRDFGQAFYRSGANVLTF. The genes are TRBV15 and TRBJ2-6; D call uncertain. The V end was cut by 0 bases, the J end by 0 bases, with 21 bases between. CDR1 and CDR2 from the germline V gene are LNHNV and YYDKDF (reference sequence). The CDR3 is 21 residues long.

The chain employs TRBV27 and TRBJ1-1, with TRBD1 matching over 7 bases. The trim removed 2 bases at V and 7 bases at J, leaving 25 bases unmatched. Germline CDR1 and CDR2: MNHEY and SMNVEV (reference sequence). The CDR3 totals 20 residues. CDR3 amino acids: CASSLGGWFSPGQLTGEAFF. Here the CDR3 DNA reads TGTGCCAGCAGTTTAGGAGGTTGGTTTTCACCGGGACAGCTAACGGGTGAAGCTTTCTTT.

The chain uses TRBV6-5 and TRBJ2-3; tentative D call: TRBD2 (5 bases). Germline V gene lookup returns CDR1 MNHEY and CDR2 SVGAGI. The CDR3 consists of 15 residues. Trimming removed 6 bases at V and 7 bases at J, with 20 bases between. CDR3 in DNA: TGTGCCAGCAGCAACGGGCTCAGGACGGGAAATACGCAGTATTTT. Protein sequence: CASSNGLRTGNTQYF.

The gene calls are TRBV6-6 and TRBJ2-2, with 13 bases that match TRBD2. The CDR3 has 17 amino acids. The V segment lost 5 bases and the J segment 6 bases; nucleotides outside the gene matches: 9. CDR1 MNHNY and CDR2 SVGAGI come from the germline V gene (reference sequence). The CDR3 sequence: CASSHTSGRVQAGELFF. The CDR3 nucleotides read TGTGCCAGCAGTCATACTAGCGGGAGGGTTCAGGCCGGGGAGCTGTTTTTT.

The V call is TRBV5-1, the J call TRBJ1-4; D possibly corresponds to TRBD1 (6 bases). V shed 0 bases and J shed 6 bases, with 9 bases lying between them. CDR3 length: 14 amino acids. Germline V gene lookup returns CDR1 SGHRS and CDR2 YFSETQ. CDR3 amino acids: CASSLGDTDEKLFF. CDR3 nucleotides: TGCGCCAGCAGCTTGGGGGACACGGATGAAAAACTGTTTTTT.

In DNA, the CDR3 is TGTGCCAGCAGTTACTCTGCACTAGCGGGAAGTAGTGAGCAGTTCTTC. Protein sequence: CASSYSALAGSSEQFF. The gene calls are TRBV6-5 and TRBJ2-1; 10 bases map to TRBD2. The junction had 8 bases not matched to a gene; V was cut back by 0 bases and J by 9 bases. Looked up from germline, CDR1 is MNHEY and CDR2 is SVGAGI. The CDR3 is 16 residues long.

This clone was recorded only once. This chain uses TRBV11-2 with TRBJ2-1, with a tentative D call TRBD2 (6 bases). Germline values: CDR1 SGHAT, CDR2 FQNNGV. V lost 3 bases, J lost 7 bases, and 19 bases lay in between. The CDR3 sequence is 16 residues long. The CDR3 here is CASSFLPAGGFNEQFF. For the CDR3, the DNA is TGTGCCAGCAGCTTCCTCCCAGCGGGCGGCTTTAATGAGCAGTTCTTC.